The 25 T cell receptor beta chains below all came from one sample that was sequenced in a study of control samples from healthy donors and cancer patients. Produced via immunoSEQ multiplex PCR; TCRdb's table is partial and in-frame only. There are 180,000 or so clones in the sample; 91% occur only once, and 1.5% lies in the top ten. Specimen: blood. These receptors were taken from a woman aged 30 to 39 in good health.

This rearrangement joins TRBV4-2 to TRBJ2-3, with 13 bases lining up with TRBD2. CDR3 size: 17 residues. The V gene's germline CDR1 is LGHNA and CDR2 YNFKEQ. V lost 3 bases to trimming and J lost 4 bases; unmatched junction nucleotides: 7. CDR3 amino acids: CASSQTSGGRPPDTQYF. CDR3 coding DNA: TGTGCCAGCAGCCAGACTAGCGGGGGGAGGCCCCCAGATACGCAGTATTTT.

The chain joins TRBV5-5 to TRBJ1-1, with TRBD1 as a possible D gene (5 bases). Germline lookup yields CDR1 SGHKS and CDR2 YYEKEE (reference sequence). The CDR3 runs to 13 residues. Deletions cut 2 bases from V and 1 base from J, with 6 bases between. In nucleotides, the CDR3 is TGTGCCAGCAGCTTAACAGGGAACACTGAAGCTTTCTTT. It encodes CASSLTGNTEAFF.

This clone was recorded a few times. The chain couples TRBV19 to TRBJ2-1; D not resolved. The germline V gene has CDR1 LNHDA and CDR2 SQIVND (reference sequence). Trimming took 5 bases from V and 9 from J, leaving 17 bases between them. This CDR3 comprises 14 residues. DNA for the CDR3: TGTGCCAGTAGTTTGGCCGCCCTTCGGAGTGAGCAGTTCTTC. This gives the protein CASSLAALRSEQFF.

The chain combines TRBV3-1 (or the pseudogene TRBV3-2) with TRBJ2-3; D is uncertain. This CDR3 region has 12 residues. V was shortened by 6 bases and J by 4 bases, with 8 bases between the two germline ends. CDR1 is LGHDT and CDR2 is YNNKEL in the germline V gene (reference sequence). In DNA form, the CDR3 reads TGTGCCAGCAGACAGAGACCAGATACGCAGTATTTT. This sequence encodes CASRQRPDTQYF.

The chain is built from TRBV2 and TRBJ1-5, with D maybe TRBD1 (6 bases). The CDR3 sequence is 13 residues long. The V end lost 4 bases, the J end lost 6 bases, and 10 bases lay between the germline ends. Germline assignment: CDR1 SNHLY and CDR2 FYNNEI. CDR3 in DNA: TGTGCCAGCAGTGGGGACATCCCTCAGCCCCAGCATTTT. Translated, it gives CASSGDIPQPQHF.

The chain uses TRBV5-1 and TRBJ1-2; weak D call: TRBD1 (6 bases). The CDR3 spans 12 residues. Germline values: CDR1 SGHRS, CDR2 YFSETQ. V lost 4 bases and J 5 bases, leaving 9 bases between the germline ends. As DNA, the CDR3 is TGCGCCAGCAGCATTGGACAGTATGGCTACACCTTC. Amino acids: CASSIGQYGYTF.

On this clone: The sample contains more than one DNA sequence encoding this CDR3. This chain connects TRBV18 to TRBJ1-1; weak D call: TRBD1 (5 bases). Per germline, CDR1 KGHSH and CDR2 LQKENI. The V end was cut by 6 bases, the J end by 1 base, with 9 bases between. This CDR3 contains 13 residues. The CDR3 sequence is CASSPTENTEAFF. For the CDR3, the DNA is TGTGCCAGCTCTCCGACAGAGAACACTGAAGCTTTCTTT.

The chain has TRBV18 and TRBJ2-3; 15 nucleotides line up with TRBD2. CDR1 and CDR2 from the germline V gene are KGHSH and LQKENI. The CDR3 consists of 18 residues. V gave up 4 bases and J gave up 1 base; unmatched junction bases: 6. CDR3 sequence (DNA): TGTGCCAGCTCACGATCGGGACTAGCGGGAGGTGGCACAGATACGCAGTATTTT. Translated, it gives CASSRSGLAGGGTDTQYF.

The chain recombines TRBV5-1 with TRBJ2-1, with 13 bases identical to TRBD2. The CDR3 runs 14 residues. Germline V gene sequence: CDR1 SGHRS, CDR2 YFSETQ. Unmatched junction bases numbered 2, after V lost 7 bases and J lost 4 bases. The CDR3 sequence is CASGTSGAYNEQFF. The CDR3 DNA reads as TGCGCCAGCGGGACTAGCGGGGCTTACAATGAGCAGTTCTTC.

The chain combines TRBV12-3 or TRBV12-4 with TRBJ1-4, with no clear D. Between the trimmed V and J ends, which lost 3 bases and 10 bases, there was a span of 9 bases. The CDR3 is 12 amino acids. CDR3 nucleotides: TGTGCCAGCAGTTTGGGCATGGCAAAACTGTTTTTT. Protein: CASSLGMAKLFF.

V and J are TRBV9 and TRBJ2-2; D might be TRBD1 (7 bases). Trimming took 4 bases from V and 7 from J, leaving 14 bases between them. The CDR3 sequence is 14 residues long. In germline, CDR1 is SGDLS, CDR2 YYNGEE. The CDR3 nucleotides read TGTGCCAGCAGCTTTCAGGGGGGAGGCGGGGAGCTGTTTTTT. Its protein is CASSFQGGGGELFF.

The chain employs TRBV19 and TRBJ2-1; 9 nucleotides agree with TRBD2. The germline V gene encodes CDR1 LNHDA and CDR2 SQIVND (reference sequence). This CDR3 is 15 amino acids long. V lost 4 bases, J lost 0 bases, and 1 base stayed unmatched. Written as DNA, the CDR3 is TGTGCCAGTAGTACGACTAGCGGCTCCTACAATGAGCAGTTCTTC. Its protein is CASSTTSGSYNEQFF. The full variable domain, its missing parts supplied by reference TRBV19 and TRBJ2-1, is DGGITQSPKYLFRKEGQNVTLSCEQNLNHDAMYWYRQDPGQGLRLIYYSQIVNDFQKGDIAEGYSVSREKKESFPLTVTSAQKNPTAFYLCASSTTSGSYNEQFFGPGTRLTVL.

With respect to this clone: This specimen includes other DNA sequences encoding the same CDR3. The V gene is TRBV2, the J gene TRBJ1-4, with TRBD1 as a possible D gene (5 bases). Trimming took 3 bases from V and 6 from J, leaving 8 bases between them. The CDR3 contains 13 residues. CDR1 and CDR2 (germline): SNHLY, FYNNEI. CDR3 DNA: TGTGCCAGCAGTGAGGGACGGGATGAAAAACTGTTTTTT. Protein: CASSEGRDEKLFF.

The chain uses TRBV7-9 and TRBJ2-5, with D tentatively TRBD2 (6 bases). V was trimmed by 1 base and J by 5 bases, leaving 11 bases between them. The CDR3 is 14 amino acids. CDR1 and CDR2 (germline): SEHNR, FQNEAQ (reference sequence). CDR3 nucleotides: TGTGCCAGCAGCTTAGATGGGGGGAGCGAGACCCAGTACTTC. Protein product: CASSLDGGSETQYF.

V is TRBV15 and J is TRBJ2-1; 7 nucleotides agree with TRBD1. The CDR3 length is 16 residues. With V trimmed by 0 bases and J by 0 bases, 2 bases remained unmatched. Germline-derived CDR1 and CDR2 are LNHNV and YYDKDF (reference sequence). The CDR3 sequence: CATSRDSGGSYNEQFF. CDR3 sequence (DNA): TGTGCCACCAGCAGAGATTCAGGGGGCTCCTACAATGAGCAGTTCTTC.

The chain joins TRBV2 to TRBJ2-7; D may be TRBD1 (6 bases). Germline assignment: CDR1 SNHLY and CDR2 FYNNEI. V was cut by 7 bases and J by 0 bases, with 13 bases left in between. The CDR3 length is 14 residues. CDR3 amino acids: CASKGTGSSYEQYF. The CDR3 DNA reads TGTGCCAGCAAGGGAACAGGGAGCTCCTACGAGCAGTACTTC.

This rearrangement joins TRBV7-8 to TRBJ2-7; the match to TRBD2 covers 11 bases. CDR3 length: 16 amino acids. V dropped 1 base and J dropped 1; count of bases not matched to a gene: 3. Germline-derived CDR1 and CDR2 are SGHVS and FQNEAQ. This CDR3 is CASSLGLAGGSYEQYF. Here the CDR3 DNA reads TGTGCCAGCAGCTTAGGGCTAGCGGGAGGATCCTACGAGCAGTACTTC. The full variable domain, completed using reference TRBV7-8 and TRBJ2-7, is GAGVSQSPRYKVAKRGQDVALRCDPISGHVSLFWYQQALGQGPEFLTYFQNEAQLDKSGLPSDRFFAERPEGSVSTLKIQRTQQEDSAVYLCASSLGLAGGSYEQYFGPGTRLTVT.

This chain uses TRBV6-2 or TRBV6-3 with TRBJ1-1, with D perhaps matching TRBD1 (5 bases). The germline V and J ends were trimmed by 0 bases and 0 bases, with 8 bases remaining between them. Germline loops: CDR1 MNHEY, CDR2 SVGEGT. This CDR3 has 15 residues. The CDR3 here is CASSYSWGMNTEAFF. CDR3 bases: TGTGCCAGCAGTTACTCCTGGGGGATGAACACTGAAGCTTTCTTT.

CDR3 sequence: CASSFAGGTGQYF. CDR3 DNA: TGTGCCAGCAGTTTCGCGGGGGGAACAGGGCAGTACTTC. J is TRBJ2-7 and V is TRBV27; 8 nucleotides match TRBD2. Germline trimming cut 3 bases from V and 9 bases from J; bases unmatched to any gene: 7. The CDR3 covers 13 residues. Germline V gene data show CDR1 as MNHEY and CDR2 as SMNVEV (reference sequence).

This clone was picked up one time. This sequence joins TRBV7-2 and TRBJ1-1, with D possibly being TRBD1 (5 bases). V was cut by 7 bases and J by 0 bases, with 9 bases left in between. Germline CDR1 is SGHTA and CDR2 is FQGNSA. This CDR3 region has 13 residues. CDR3 region: CASTQGVNTEAFF. The CDR3 region has the DNA TGTGCCAGCACCCAGGGTGTGAACACTGAAGCTTTCTTT.

This clone was detected once. This chain uses TRBV5-6 with TRBJ1-2; 7 bases map to TRBD1. The CDR3 is made up of 15 amino acids. Germline loops: CDR1 SGHDT, CDR2 YYEEEE. Unmatched junction bases numbered 6, after V lost 4 bases and J lost 0 bases. The CDR3 is CASSRKTGPNYGYTF. CDR3 bases: TGTGCCAGCAGCCGAAAGACAGGGCCTAACTATGGCTACACCTTC.

The J gene is TRBJ2-3, the V gene TRBV7-3, with 9 bases matching TRBD2. The CDR3 runs to 14 residues. Trimming at V came to 10 bases and at J to 1 base, leaving 6 bases not matched to a gene. CDR1 is SGHTA, CDR2 FQGTGA, per germline. CDR3 DNA: TGTGCCACGGTAGCGGGAGTTTGCACAGATACGCAGTATTTT. This sequence encodes CATVAGVCTDTQYF.

The gene calls are TRBV10-2 and TRBJ2-5; possible D gene TRBD1, 6 bases. Trimming removed 2 bases from V and 5 bases from J, with 6 bases in between. Germline-derived CDR1 and CDR2 are WSHSY and SAAADI. This CDR3 has 12 amino acids. CDR3: CASSEQGETQYF. The CDR3 nucleotides read TGCGCCAGCAGTGAGCAGGGGGAGACCCAGTACTTC.

The CDR3 DNA reads as TGTGCCAGCAGCTTTCAGGGTGGAGTAGAGACCCAGTACTTC. Translating gives CASSFQGGVETQYF. The V gene is TRBV5-4, the J gene TRBJ2-5, with a possible D match to TRBD1 (5 bases). The germline V and J ends were trimmed by 2 bases and 4 bases, with 12 bases remaining between them. Looked up from germline, CDR1 is SGHNT and CDR2 is YYREEE (reference sequence). CDR3 length equals 14 residues. The full variable domain, with the rest looked up from reference TRBV5-4 and TRBJ2-5, is ETGVTQSPTHLIKTRGQQVTLRCSSQSGHNTVSWYQQALGQGPQFIFQYYREEENGRGNFPPRFSGLQFPNYSSELNVNALELDDSALYLCASSFQGGVETQYFGPGTRLLVL.

V gene TRBV19 combines with J gene TRBJ2-7; 11 nucleotides match TRBD1. The CDR3 totals 16 residues. CDR1 and CDR2 (germline): LNHDA, SQIVND (reference sequence). V was pared by 3 bases and J by 6 bases, with 10 bases of the junction left unmatched. CDR3 nucleotides: TGTGCCAGTAGTATTAAGTCGGGGACAGGGGGTCGCGAGCAGTACTTC. It translates to CASSIKSGTGGREQYF.